Listed here is a single TCR beta chain. This clone's antigen is unknown. Per-base qualities were not stored, and no clone one base away is much larger. This entry is derived from a study of shared clonotypes between healthy human individuals (dated by TCRdb to between 2020 and 2021). In the study overall: The cohort included a few men and a couple of women between 18 and 49 years of age. For each donor, three plates each were used for CD4 naive and CD4 memory, two plates were used for CD8 naive, and one plate was used for CD8 memory. Each donor's leukapheresis produced roughly between roughly 0.85 and 9.5 billion PBMCs. Different laboratories and diverse techniques were used to prepare libraries and sequence TCR repertoires, to increase sequencing depth and limit assay-specific biases. The study deeply sequenced blood TCR repertoires of about 5 healthy adults to estimate repertoire size and the extent of clonotype sharing between individuals. Overall study outcomes, separate from this receptor: Compared with non-shared clonotypes, clonotypes shared by all four sorted-subset donors had higher generation probabilities. Only blood was sampled, and tissue TCR repertoires likely differ from those in blood. Naive subsets generally had larger estimated clonotype richness than memory subsets. Even with the large sequencing depth, rarefaction of the sorted-subset datasets indicated that sequencing was incomplete. When a handful of donors were compared, the shared fraction of clonotypes was around 5% for naive CD4, around 4% for naive CD8, more than 2% for memory CD4, and less than 0.5% for memory CD8. Based on pairwise subsampling, the degree of clonotype sharing among donors was expected to be affected by sequencing depth. Because the study included a small number of donors, the genetic and exposure-history diversity represented was limited.

Trimming costs V 3 bases and J 3 bases, and their ends lie 14 bases apart. Taken from the germline V gene, the CDR1 and CDR2 loops are SGHTA and FQGNSA. The CDR3 has 15 amino acids, counting the end cysteine and phenylalanine. The retained sequence is limited to the CDR3, 45 bases, with the frame set at the first base. Using the deep immunoSEQ assay, multiplex PCR amplified TCR CDR3 regions from genomic DNA. For each cell subset, the extracted genomic DNA was distributed evenly across all wells of several immunoSEQ 96-well plates, and each plate served as one replicate. For sorted subsets, each replicate PCR was loaded with 200 ng genomic DNA, equivalent to 30,000 or so T cell genomes. The purified libraries were quantified using a Qubit 3.0 fluorometer, sized with a Bioanalyzer 2100, and then quantified again using the KAPA Library Quantification kit. Every immunoSEQ 96-well plate was sequenced on a dedicated single-read 150-cycle Illumina NextSeq 550 flow cell. As for how the authors treated the data: Because only junctional sequences without quality scores were contained in the immunoSEQ output, filtering matching that applied to full-length reads could not be performed. To assign V/J genes and CDR3, sequences were annotated using PyIR, a Python wrapper for IgBLAST v1.9, with IMGT germline references. Reads were filtered out if the reads had weak V/J assignments (E-value above 1e-6), no CDR3, stop codons, out-of-frame junctions, or ambiguous translated residues. A V3J clonotype was defined by an identical inferred V gene, J gene, and CDR3 amino acid sequence. The percentage overlap between two repertoires was calculated by dividing the number of shared unique clonotypes by the size of the smaller repertoire. Three approaches were used to assess repertoire richness: RTK rarefaction, the Chao1 estimator, and Recon v2.1 estimates of unobserved clonotypes. Generation probabilities were computed with OLGA for all TCRbeta clonotypes obtained by the gDNA method from several donors. TCRdb took over this immuneACCESS table, retaining in-frame rearrangements with V and J assigned. Such tables are incomplete; in checked studies, under half of the missing clones stem from an unresolved V gene, and the remainder is unexplained. V and J calls and clone size come straight from that table; D and trimming were deduced from the DNA. This sample gives 2 million to 3 million clones in total; approximately 93% of them show up just once. The top ten hold 0.36% of the sample.

The donors were healthy, HIV-negative adults who had no recently reported acute infections or vaccinations. Every donor was a Caucasian adult residing in Nashville, Tennessee, USA. CD4+ T cells were enriched through magnetic negative selection, after which naive cells were positively selected on CD45RA and the remaining negative fraction served as the memory subset. Blood was obtained by leukapheresis, after which PBMCs were separated by Ficoll-Histopaque density gradient centrifugation and cryopreserved in liquid nitrogen vapor phase. Analytical flow cytometry was used to check the purity and quantity of every magnetically sorted T cell population. From each sorted fraction, genomic DNA was isolated and quantified by UV absorbance on a Nanodrop 2000c.

The V and J segments used are TRBV7-2 and TRBJ1-2, and TRBD1 may be the D gene, going by 6 matching bases. The sample taken for sequencing was naive CD4+ T cells from PBMCs. The cell subset or site label on this specimen signifies: CD45RA+ positively selected. This clonotype originated in a man younger than 30 in good health. Some clones in this sample may be carry-over from other donors' samples. The CDR3 loop reads CASSLGLQGHYGYTF. The sequenced DNA: TGTGCCAGCAGCTTGGGTCTCCAGGGGCACTATGGCTACACCTTC.